This T cell receptor (beta chain) was observed in a study of cytomegalovirus exposure and HLA in healthy donors. The CDR3 spans 11 residues. Germline V CDR1 and CDR2: LNHDA, SQIVND (reference sequence). V lost 4 bases and J lost 8, with 6 bases in between. In this sample, this clone turned up once. The target antigen is unknown. Clones were sequenced by immunoSEQ multiplex PCR, and TCRdb holds only the in-frame ones, with some missing. This sample has about 110,000 clones, with 70% to 90% found just once. Notes on the study in general: The tendency of first-cohort TCR clusters to co-occur in the approximately 110 validation repertoires was the finding of a later analysis. In vitro data verified a few CMV-associated chains as specific for CMV antigens. TCR beta chains numbering under 200 were designated cytomegalovirus-associated.

The sequencing sample was made of PBMCs. This chain connects TRBV19 to TRBJ2-1; D gene ambiguous. The sequence came from a woman younger than 45 in good health and CMV-seropositive. CDR3 DNA sequence: TGTGCCAGTAGTAACGGTTATGAGCAGTTCTTC. Amino acids: CASSNGYEQFF.